What follows are 9 T cell receptor beta chains derived from one specimen sequenced in a study of T cell changes during pregnancy in multiple sclerosis. TCRdb's table, derived via immunoSEQ multiplex PCR, lists solely in-frame clones and lacks some. Of 55,000 to 85,000 clones in the sample, 90% to 95% were seen once. Sample: peripheral blood, taken after pregnancy. Receptors were obtained from a female donor with multiple sclerosis, enrolled in a pregnancy study.

The chain carries TRBV5-1 and TRBJ1-1; tentative D call: TRBD1 (5 bases). This CDR3 is 17 amino acids long. Per the germline V gene, CDR1 is SGHRS and CDR2 is YFSETQ. V was pared by 2 bases and J by 1 base, with 18 bases between. In DNA, the CDR3 is TGCGCCAGCAGCTTACGTTACGTGCGGGGGGAGAACACTGAAGCTTTCTTT. Amino acids: CASSLRYVRGENTEAFF.

The chain links TRBV6-1 to TRBJ1-1; TRBD1 might be the D (5 bases). The CDR3 length is 15 residues. V was trimmed by 8 bases and J by 2 bases, leaving 18 bases between them. CDR1 and CDR2 from the germline V gene are MNHNS and SASEGT. The CDR3 here is CASPKGGTLNTEAFF. DNA for the CDR3: TGTGCCAGCCCCAAGGGCGGGACTTTAAACACTGAAGCTTTCTTT.

The V call is TRBV6-5, the J call TRBJ2-5, with 9 bases matching TRBD1. CDR1 and CDR2 (germline): MNHEY, SVGAGI. Trimming cost V 3 bases and J 7 bases; bases outside gene matches: 9. The CDR3 covers 15 residues. The CDR3 is CASSYRAGTGSTQYF. CDR3 bases: TGTGCCAGCAGTTATCGAGCCGGGACAGGGTCGACCCAGTACTTC.

The rearrangement joins TRBV2 to TRBJ2-3; 8 bases align to TRBD2. Germline V CDR1 and CDR2: SNHLY, FYNNEI. The CDR3 runs to 16 residues. The trim removed 9 bases at V and 1 base at J, leaving 12 bases unmatched. The CDR3 region is CASMRGAGRRTDTQYF. The CDR3 DNA reads TGTGCCAGTATGCGGGGGGCAGGGAGGCGCACAGATACGCAGTATTTT.

The genes are TRBV13 and TRBJ2-7; 8 bases line up with TRBD1. The junction had 1 base not matched to a gene; V was cut back by 2 bases and J by 1 base. This CDR3 is 14 amino acids long. Germline V lookup: CDR1 PRHDT, CDR2 FYEKMQ (reference sequence). CDR3 in amino acids: CASSLQGASYEQYF. The CDR3 bases are TGTGCCAGCAGCTTACAGGGGGCTTCCTACGAGCAGTACTTC. The full variable domain, with the rest looked up from reference TRBV13 and TRBJ2-7, is AAGVIQSPRHLIKEKRETATLKCYPIPRHDTVYWYQQGPGQDPQFLISFYEKMQSDKGSIPDRFSAQQFSDYHSELNMSSLELGDSALYFCASSLQGASYEQYFGPGTRLTVT.

In its sample, this clone was seen once. This chain uses TRBV7-9 with TRBJ2-7, with TRBD2 matching over 10 bases. CDR3 length: 19 amino acids. Germline CDR1 SEHNR, CDR2 FQNEAQ (reference sequence). The J segment lost 2 bases and the V segment lost 3 bases, leaving 16 bases of the junction unmatched. The CDR3 is CASSFKPVGKLAGAYEQYF. The CDR3 bases are TGTGCCAGCAGCTTCAAGCCGGTAGGTAAGCTAGCGGGAGCCTACGAGCAGTACTTC.

This clone was observed once. The chain's CDR3 is CASSLRGGNFYEQYF. The CDR3 DNA reads as TGTGCCAGCAGCTTGCGGGGGGGGAACTTCTACGAGCAGTACTTC. V and J are TRBV7-2 and TRBJ2-7, with TRBD2 identical over 9 bases. The CDR3 runs 15 residues. V dropped 3 bases and J dropped 3; count of bases not matched to a gene: 6. Germline V gene sequence: CDR1 SGHTA, CDR2 FQGNSA.

A single count supports this clone. V usage is TRBV6-6 and J usage is TRBJ2-5; D remains ambiguous. The V end lost 2 bases, the J end lost 1 base, and 8 bases lay between the germline ends. CDR3 size: 14 residues. The germline gives CDR1 MNHNY, CDR2 SVGAGI (reference sequence). The CDR3 reads CASSYEHPQETQYF. Written as DNA, the CDR3 is TGTGCCAGCAGTTACGAACACCCCCAAGAGACCCAGTACTTC.

This clone showed up just a few times. The V gene is TRBV27, the J gene TRBJ1-1; tentative D call: TRBD1 (6 bases). CDR1 and CDR2 from the germline V gene are MNHEY and SMNVEV (reference sequence). Deletions cut 4 bases from V and 4 bases from J, with 13 bases between. CDR3 length: 14 residues. In DNA, the CDR3 is TGTGCCAGCAGTTCCCTACAGGGAAGCACTGAAGCTTTCTTT. Encoded protein: CASSSLQGSTEAFF.